This is a list of T cell receptor beta chains from one sample in a study of T cell responses to AZD1222 COVID-19 vaccine. Sequencing was performed with immunoSEQ multiplex PCR; in TCRdb, only in-frame clones are kept and a portion is missing. The profile shows some 180,000 clones, around 90% of them singletons. The input for sequencing was peripheral blood, taken on day 0 of AZD1222 vaccination. The origin of the receptors is an adult in good health. CDR3s include the opening cysteine and the closing phenylalanine or tryptophan. The order of the fields is D gene, clone size, V gene, J gene, CDR3 length, CDR3 protein, CDR3 DNA. D genes are given only for firm matches. Size is omitted from some rows. Given values are once, few, many or a class for expanded clones.

d_call: .
clone_size: .
v_call: TRBV30
j_call: TRBJ2-3
cdr3_length: 12
cdr3_aa: CAWSPGTDTQYF
cdr3_nt: TGTGCCTGGAGTCCGGGCACAGATACGCAGTATTTT

d_call: .
clone_size: .
v_call: TRBV5-8
j_call: TRBJ1-5
cdr3_length: 13
cdr3_aa: CASSFWDDQPQHF
cdr3_nt: TGTGCCAGCAGCTTTTGGGATGATCAGCCCCAGCATTTT

d_call: .
clone_size: .
v_call: TRBV6-5
j_call: TRBJ1-1
cdr3_length: 14
cdr3_aa: CASRLSGQVAEAFF
cdr3_nt: TGTGCCAGCAGACTCTCGGGGCAGGTGGCTGAAGCTTTCTTT

d_call: .
clone_size: .
v_call: TRBV5-1
j_call: TRBJ1-1
cdr3_length: 14
cdr3_aa: CASSLELVNTEAFF
cdr3_nt: TGCGCCAGCAGCTTGGAGTTGGTGAACACTGAAGCTTTCTTT

d_call: TRBD1
clone_size: .
v_call: TRBV6-1
j_call: TRBJ1-2
cdr3_length: 15
cdr3_aa: CASSDPGQKTYGYTF
cdr3_nt: TGTGCCAGCAGTGACCCGGGACAGAAAACCTATGGCTACACCTTC

d_call: .
clone_size: .
v_call: TRBV5-1
j_call: TRBJ2-5
cdr3_length: 14
cdr3_aa: CASSFSGEQETQYF
cdr3_nt: TGCGCCAGCAGCTTCTCGGGGGAGCAAGAGACCCAGTACTTC

d_call: .
clone_size: .
v_call: TRBV5-1
j_call: TRBJ1-5
cdr3_length: 14
cdr3_aa: CASSTGSNNQPQHF
cdr3_nt: TGCGCCAGCAGCACCGGGAGTAACAATCAGCCCCAGCATTTT

d_call: .
clone_size: few
v_call: TRBV14
j_call: TRBJ1-6
cdr3_length: 17
cdr3_aa: CASSQERDYRINSPLHF
cdr3_nt: TGTGCCAGCAGCCAAGAGAGGGACTACCGTATAAATTCACCCCTCCACTTT

d_call: .
clone_size: .
v_call: TRBV9
j_call: TRBJ2-3
cdr3_length: 15
cdr3_aa: CASSVLSQYTDTQYF
cdr3_nt: TGTGCCAGCAGCGTACTGAGCCAATACACAGATACGCAGTATTTT

d_call: .
clone_size: .
v_call: TRBV3-1/TRBV3-2
j_call: TRBJ2-5
cdr3_length: 13
cdr3_aa: CASSRQRAETQYF
cdr3_nt: TGTGCCAGCAGCCGTCAGCGGGCAGAGACCCAGTACTTC